The clone carrying this TCR beta chain was seen repeatedly, ten times or more. The sample originates from a study of Graves' ophthalmopathy and Graves' hyperthyroidism. Transcripts of RNA were the source for amplifying TCR beta CDR3 regions. First-round RT-PCR relied on HTBI primers, and a second-round multiplex PCR came next. Using its own MiXCR run on the multiplex PCR reads, TCRdb lists one record per CDR3 protein. The sample includes some 360,000 distinct CDR3 sequences, 17% of them seen just once. J gave up 4 bases and V 1 base, and 9 bases lay outside the gene matches. The CDR3 runs to 15 residues. Germline V gives CDR1 DFQATT, CDR2 SNEGSKA (reference sequence).

The TCR sequence derives from an adult woman with stable Graves' hyperthyroidism. Sequences were obtained from peripheral blood. The chain couples TRBV20-1 to TRBJ2-7, with 8 bases identical to TRBD1. The CDR3 here is CSARASGQGAYEQYF. CDR3 DNA sequence: TGCAGTGCTAGAGCTTCGGGGCAGGGGGCTTACGAGCAGTACTTC.